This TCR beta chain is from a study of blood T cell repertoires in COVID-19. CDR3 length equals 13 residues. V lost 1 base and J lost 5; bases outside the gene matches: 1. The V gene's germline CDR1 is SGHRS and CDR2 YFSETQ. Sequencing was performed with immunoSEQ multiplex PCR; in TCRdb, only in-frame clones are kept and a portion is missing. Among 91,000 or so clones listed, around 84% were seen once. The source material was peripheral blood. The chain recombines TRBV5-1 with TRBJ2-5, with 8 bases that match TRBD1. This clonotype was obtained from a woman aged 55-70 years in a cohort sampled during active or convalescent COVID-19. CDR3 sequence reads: CASSLTGGETQYF. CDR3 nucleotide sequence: TGCGCCAGCAGCTTGACAGGGGGTGAGACCCAGTACTTC.